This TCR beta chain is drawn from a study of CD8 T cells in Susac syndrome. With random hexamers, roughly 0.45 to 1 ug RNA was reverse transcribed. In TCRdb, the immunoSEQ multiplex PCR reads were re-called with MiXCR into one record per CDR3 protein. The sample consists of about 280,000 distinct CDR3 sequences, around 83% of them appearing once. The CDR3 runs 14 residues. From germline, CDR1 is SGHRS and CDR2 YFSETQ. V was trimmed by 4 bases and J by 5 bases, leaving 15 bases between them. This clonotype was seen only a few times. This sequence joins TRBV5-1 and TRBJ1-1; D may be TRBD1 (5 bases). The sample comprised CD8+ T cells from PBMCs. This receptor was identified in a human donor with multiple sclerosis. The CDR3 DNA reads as TGCGCCAGCAGCGTACCAGGGTCCGGGACTGAAGCTTTCTTT. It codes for CASSVPGSGTEAFF.